In this sample, the clone carrying this T cell receptor (beta chain) turned up many times. This sample stems from a study of patients and donors after allogeneic stem cell transplantation. Germline V gene lookup returns CDR1 DFQATT and CDR2 SNEGSKA (reference sequence). V was clipped by 5 bases and J by 3 bases; unmatched bases: 6. The CDR3 sequence is 14 residues long. TCRdb re-called the RT-PCR reads with MiXCR, one entry per CDR3 protein. The table includes fewer than 60,000 distinct CDR3 sequences, about 14% detected once. The specimen was blood, either unsorted or a sorted T cell fraction (not recorded which). The chain uses TRBV20-1 and TRBJ2-7; TRBD2 matches 11 bases. This receptor was taken from a human donor who was either an allogeneic HSCT recipient or a stem cell or donor lymphocyte infusion donor (not recorded which). It is not recorded whose cells these are; they may come from a transplant donor. For the CDR3, the DNA is TGCAGTGCTGCCCCGGGACTAGCGGTCTACGAGCAGTACTTC. Translating gives CSAAPGLAVYEQYF.